The TCR beta chain under discussion was sequenced for a study of blood T cell repertoires in COVID-19. The overall study: The origin of the acute and convalescent COVID-19 samples was the United States, Italy and Spain. T cells, B-cell-depleted T cells, or PBMCs supplied cDNA or gDNA.

The authors' processing: How many nucleated cells were present was estimated from reference gene primer amplification. The data were produced by immunoSEQ multiplex PCR, yet TCRdb's version contains in-frame clones alone and is incomplete. V, J and clone size were drawn from that table, and D and trimming were deduced from the DNA. The top ten clones hold roughly 16% of a sample with approximately 27,000 clones, about 91% of them seen once. Germline V gene lookup returns CDR1 SGHRS and CDR2 YFSETQ. The CDR3 length is 15 residues. V was pared by 4 bases and J by 3 bases, with 4 bases of the junction left unmatched.

Sequencing was performed on peripheral blood. This chain uses TRBV5-1 with TRBJ1-4; TRBD1 agrees at 9 bases. The source of this sequence is a man in his sixties or seventies with acute or convalescent COVID-19. The CDR3 is CASSEQGAANEKLFF. The CDR3, as DNA: TGCGCCAGCAGCGAACAGGGGGCGGCTAATGAAAAACTGTTTTTT.